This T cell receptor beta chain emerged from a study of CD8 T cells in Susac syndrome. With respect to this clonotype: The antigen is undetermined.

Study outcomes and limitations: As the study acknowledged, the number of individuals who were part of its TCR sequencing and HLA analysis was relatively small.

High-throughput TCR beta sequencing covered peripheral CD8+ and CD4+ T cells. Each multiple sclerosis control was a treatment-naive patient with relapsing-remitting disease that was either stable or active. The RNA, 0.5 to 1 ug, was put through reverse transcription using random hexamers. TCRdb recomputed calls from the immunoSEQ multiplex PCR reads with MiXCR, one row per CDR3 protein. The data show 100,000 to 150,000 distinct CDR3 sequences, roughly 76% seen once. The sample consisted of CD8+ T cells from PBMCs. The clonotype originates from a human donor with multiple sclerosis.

CDR3 in amino acids: CASSLPPDRGRDQPQHF. The CDR3 region has the DNA TGTGCCAGCAGTTTACCGCCCGACAGGGGGAGAGATCAGCCCCAGCATTTT. The chain links TRBV12-3 or TRBV12-4 to TRBJ1-5, with TRBD1 matching over 9 bases. CDR3 length: 17 amino acids. The junction had 10 bases not matched to a gene; V was cut back by 2 bases and J by 5 bases.